The source of this T cell receptor (beta chain) is a study of PD-1 blockade in classical Hodgkin lymphoma. General observations from the study: It was CD4+ TCR diversity, not CD8+, that rose significantly by C4D1.

In regard to this clone: Its target is not known.

The ends were cut back, 2 bases at V and 2 bases at J, with 8 bases in the middle. The CDR3 contains 14 residues. Looked up from germline, CDR1 is SGHDN and CDR2 is FVKESK. Time point defined: cycle 4 day 1 (C4D1), after less than seven weeks of nivolumab. Relapse was seen in all patients after autologous stem cell transplantation, and brentuximab vedotin exposure was variable. Sequencing was performed with immunoSEQ multiplex PCR; in TCRdb, only in-frame clones are kept and a portion is missing. The sample has 20,000 or so clones, about 77% seen once. This TCR was sampled from a human donor with classical Hodgkin lymphoma. The chain recombines TRBV14 with TRBJ2-3; D is ambiguous. This specimen consisted of peripheral blood mononuclear cells (PBMCs), obtained before the fourth cycle of nivolumab. The CDR3 protein is CASSQLDNTDTQYF. The CDR3 bases are TGTGCCAGCAGCCAATTAGACAACACAGATACGCAGTATTTT.